The 23 T cell receptor beta chains given below trace back to one sample, sequenced in a study of T cells after yellow fever vaccination. TCRdb analysed the 5' RACE reads with MiXCR anew, one entry per CDR3 protein. This table holds some 350,000 distinct CDR3 sequences, 8.7% found once. This specimen was PBMCs, taken on the day of the first yellow fever vaccination. Receptors originate from a man between 18 and 29 years old who received the YFV17D yellow fever vaccine.

This rearrangement joins TRBV25-1 to TRBJ2-5; unclear D gene. The length of the CDR3 is 13 residues. CDR1 MGHDK and CDR2 SYGVNS come from the germline V gene. V lost 3 bases and J 1 base, leaving 6 bases between the germline ends. The CDR3 spells CASSDPIQETQYF. The CDR3 bases are TGTGCCAGCAGTGACCCCATCCAAGAGACCCAGTACTTC. The full variable domain, completed using reference TRBV25-1 and TRBJ2-5, is EADIYQTPRYLVIGTGKKITLECSQTMGHDKMYWYQQDPGMELHLIHYSYGVNSTEKGDLSSESTVSRIRTEHFPLTLESARPSHTSQYLCASSDPIQETQYFGPGTRLLVL.

This sequence joins TRBV5-4 and TRBJ2-5; maybe TRBD1 (6 bases). Looked up from germline, CDR1 is SGHNT and CDR2 is YYREEE (reference sequence). The CDR3 is 13 residues long. V shed 4 bases and J shed 4 bases, with 11 bases lying between them. The CDR3 DNA reads as TGTGCCAGCAGCCAGGTACAGGGAGAGACCCAGTACTTC. Protein sequence: CASSQVQGETQYF.

The chain links TRBV30 to TRBJ1-1; D is unresolved. The CDR3 consists of 11 residues. V shed 5 bases and J shed 7 bases, with 11 bases lying between them. Germline V lookup: CDR1 GTSNPN, CDR2 SVGIG (reference sequence). CDR3 sequence (DNA): TGTGCCTGGCGACGGGGAGGTGAAGCTTTCTTT. The encoded protein is CAWRRGGEAFF.

The genes are TRBV7-9 and TRBJ2-5; the match to TRBD2 covers 7 bases. The CDR3 contains 15 residues. Trimming cost V 6 bases and J 4 bases; bases outside gene matches: 11. Germline V gives CDR1 SEHNR, CDR2 FQNEAQ (reference sequence). CDR3 protein: CASSQATSAGETQYF. The CDR3 DNA reads TGTGCCAGCAGTCAAGCTACTAGCGCTGGAGAGACCCAGTACTTC.

This sequence joins TRBV7-3 and TRBJ2-7; perhaps TRBD1 as D (5 bases). Germline-derived CDR1 and CDR2 are SGHTA and FQGTGA. V was trimmed by 0 bases and J by 5 bases, leaving 11 bases between them. The CDR3 consists of 14 residues. The DNA for the CDR3 is TGTGCCAGCAGCTTAACGCAGGGTTCCGACGAGCAGTACGTC. Encoded protein: CASSLTQGSDEQYV.

The chain joins TRBV27 to TRBJ1-2; no firm D call. V was shortened by 6 bases and J by 3 bases, with 14 bases between the two germline ends. Germline V gene lookup returns CDR1 MNHEY and CDR2 SMNVEV (reference sequence). This CDR3 spans 14 amino acids. This CDR3 is CASSPDEGYYGYTF. CDR3 nucleotide sequence: TGTGCCAGCAGCCCAGACGAGGGCTACTATGGCTACACCTTC.

J is TRBJ2-7 and V is TRBV21-1; TRBD1, the table's D call, was not compared with the DNA. TRBV21-1 is described as a pseudogene. This CDR3 spans 17 amino acids. CDR3 sequence: CASSKRGGGGISYEQYV. In DNA, the CDR3 is TGTGCCAGCAGCAAAAGAGGGGGCGGGGGGATTTCCTACGAGCAGTACGTC.

This clonotype was seen a handful of times. This chain connects TRBV20-1 to TRBJ2-2, with D possibly TRBD2 on 6 matching bases. Per germline, CDR1 DFQATT and CDR2 SNEGSKA (reference sequence). The CDR3 totals 19 residues. V shed 5 bases and J shed 1 base, with 26 bases lying between them. CDR3: CSAAPWAGSNHGNTGELFF. The DNA for the CDR3 is TGCAGTGCTGCCCCCTGGGCGGGGAGCAACCATGGGAACACCGGGGAGCTGTTTTTT.

The chain carries TRBV11-2 and TRBJ1-1; tentatively, D is TRBD1 (5 bases). Germline assignment: CDR1 SGHAT and CDR2 FQNNGV. The CDR3 sequence is 14 residues long. Deletions cut 2 bases from V and 4 bases from J, with 11 bases between. In DNA, the CDR3 is TGTGCCAGCAGCTTATCCGCAGGGTTCACTGAAGCTTTCTTT. It encodes CASSLSAGFTEAFF. The full variable domain, its missing parts supplied by reference TRBV11-2 and TRBJ1-1, is EAGVAQSPRYKIIEKRQSVAFWCNPISGHATLYWYQQILGQGPKLLIQFQNNGVVDDSQLPKDRFSAERLKGVDSTLKIQPAKLEDSAVYLCASSLSAGFTEAFFGQGTRLTVV.

This clonotype was picked up a small number of times. The gene calls are TRBV10-3 and TRBJ2-3; D uncertain. CDR1 and CDR2 from the germline V gene are ENHRY and SYGVKD. V was pared by 10 bases and J by 3 bases, with 8 bases between. The CDR3 length is 11 residues. The chain's CDR3 is CATTGTDTQYF. CDR3 nucleotide sequence: TGTGCCACTACCGGAACAGATACGCAGTATTTT.

This clonotype was recorded only once. The CDR3 loop is CASSLGPPAANEKLFF. The CDR3 DNA is TGTGCCAGCAGCTTAGGGCCGCCGGCAGCTAATGAAAAACTGTTTTTT. The chain combines TRBV7-3 with TRBJ1-4; D not certain. There are 16 residues in the CDR3. Trimming stripped 2 bases from V and 3 bases from J, with 13 bases between. CDR1 and CDR2 (germline): SGHTA, FQGTGA.

The chain recombines TRBV24-1 with TRBJ1-2, with a weak D call TRBD1 (6 bases). Germline V gene data show CDR1 as KGHDR and CDR2 as SFDVKD. The CDR3 totals 14 residues. V lost 4 bases, J lost 2 bases, and 10 bases lay in between. The CDR3 DNA reads as TGTGCCACCAGTGACCAACAGGGAAACTATGGCTACACCTTC. The encoded protein is CATSDQQGNYGYTF.

The chain is built from TRBV6-1 and TRBJ2-5; D is tentatively TRBD1 or TRBD2 (5 bases each). This CDR3 comprises 15 residues. Trimming pared 3 bases from V and 2 bases from J, leaving 13 bases between. The germline gives CDR1 MNHNS, CDR2 SASEGT. The CDR3 bases are TGTGCCAGCAGTGACCCCGGGACCTGGCAAGAGACCCAGTACTTC. This sequence encodes CASSDPGTWQETQYF.

The V gene is TRBV11-2, the J gene TRBJ2-3; D call uncertain. This CDR3 is 14 amino acids long. V gave up 5 bases and J gave up 5 bases, with 14 bases separating them. Germline CDR1 SGHAT, CDR2 FQNNGV. The CDR3 loop is CASSALRAGDTQYF. CDR3 DNA: TGTGCCAGCAGCGCCCTTCGGGCCGGAGATACGCAGTATTTT.

This clonotype has only a few counts. This chain uses TRBV28 with TRBJ2-5; D assignment may be TRBD1 or TRBD2 (5 bases each). The germline V and J ends were trimmed by 8 bases and 5 bases, with 24 bases remaining between them. The CDR3 length is 16 residues. From germline, CDR1 is MDHEN and CDR2 SYDVKM. The CDR3 is CASSSVGARWGETQYF. The CDR3 bases are TGTGCCAGCTCTTCGGTCGGGGCTAGGTGGGGGGAGACCCAGTACTTC.

The rearrangement joins TRBV12-3 or TRBV12-4 to TRBJ2-1; D possibly corresponds to TRBD1 (6 bases). This CDR3 has 13 amino acids. V lost 7 bases, J lost 9 bases, and 16 bases lay in between. CDR3 amino acids: CASILDSWGEQFF. The DNA of the CDR3 is TGTGCCAGCATCTTGGACAGCTGGGGTGAGCAGTTCTTC.

The V call is TRBV20-1, the J call TRBJ1-2; TRBD1 is a possible D gene (5 bases). V was shortened by 4 bases and J by 5 bases, with 11 bases between the two germline ends. Per germline, CDR1 DFQATT and CDR2 SNEGSKA (reference sequence). This CDR3 has 12 amino acids. CDR3: CSAIAGIYGYTF. The CDR3 region has the DNA TGCAGTGCTATAGCAGGGATTTATGGCTACACCTTC.

Ten or more counts support this clonotype. V is TRBV12-3 or TRBV12-4 and J is TRBJ1-2; D is ambiguous. Trimming stripped 6 bases from V and 6 bases from J, with 14 bases between. The CDR3 runs 13 residues. The CDR3 DNA follows: TGTGCCAGCAGCCTAACATTACGGAATGGCTACACCTTC. Translating gives CASSLTLRNGYTF.

The rearrangement uses TRBV20-1 and TRBJ2-1; 10 bases line up with TRBD1. CDR1 and CDR2 from the germline V gene are DFQATT and SNEGSKA (reference sequence). The CDR3 extends over 13 amino acids. With 6 bases clipped from V and 3 bases from J, the junction kept 2 bases outside the gene matches. DNA for the CDR3: TGCAGTGCGAGGACAGGGGGCTACAATGAGCAGTTCTTC. This sequence encodes CSARTGGYNEQFF.

This clonotype was observed at least ten times. The chain links TRBV29-1 to TRBJ2-1, with TRBD1 identical over 7 bases. The CDR3 sequence is 15 residues long. Trimming at V came to 7 bases and at J to 0 bases, leaving 9 bases not matched to a gene. Germline V gives CDR1 SQVTM, CDR2 ANQGSEA. The CDR3 reads CSATTGTASYNEQFF. In nucleotides, the CDR3 is TGCAGCGCCACAACCGGGACAGCCTCCTACAATGAGCAGTTCTTC.

This clonotype was counted at least ten times. V usage is TRBV7-2 and J usage is TRBJ1-2; no clear D gene. This CDR3 is built from 13 residues. Germline CDR1 SGHTA, CDR2 FQGNSA. Trimming cost V 3 bases and J 2 bases, with 7 bases left between them. This CDR3 reads CASSLDGNYGYTF. The CDR3 bases are TGTGCCAGCAGCTTGGACGGCAACTATGGCTACACCTTC.

A note on this clonotype: At one of its ends the junction is not consistent with the germline gene, which may arise from a read error. This CDR3 reads CASSYSQVQETRYF. CDR3 nucleotides: TGTGCCAGCAGTTACTCCCAGGTGCAAGAGACCCGGTACTTC. The chain joins TRBV6-5 to TRBJ2-5; no clear D. CDR3 length equals 14 residues. CDR1 MNHEY and CDR2 SVGAGI come from the germline V gene.

This clonotype occurred many times. The rearrangement joins TRBV7-9 to TRBJ2-3; no clear D. CDR1 is SEHNR and CDR2 is FQNEAQ in the germline V gene (reference sequence). Trimming shortened V by 1 base and J by 7 bases, and 15 bases separated the two germline ends. The CDR3 is made up of 15 amino acids. Here the CDR3 reads CASSLVEQLLNTQYF. Here the CDR3 DNA reads TGTGCCAGCAGCTTAGTCGAACAGCTACTTAATACGCAGTATTTT.